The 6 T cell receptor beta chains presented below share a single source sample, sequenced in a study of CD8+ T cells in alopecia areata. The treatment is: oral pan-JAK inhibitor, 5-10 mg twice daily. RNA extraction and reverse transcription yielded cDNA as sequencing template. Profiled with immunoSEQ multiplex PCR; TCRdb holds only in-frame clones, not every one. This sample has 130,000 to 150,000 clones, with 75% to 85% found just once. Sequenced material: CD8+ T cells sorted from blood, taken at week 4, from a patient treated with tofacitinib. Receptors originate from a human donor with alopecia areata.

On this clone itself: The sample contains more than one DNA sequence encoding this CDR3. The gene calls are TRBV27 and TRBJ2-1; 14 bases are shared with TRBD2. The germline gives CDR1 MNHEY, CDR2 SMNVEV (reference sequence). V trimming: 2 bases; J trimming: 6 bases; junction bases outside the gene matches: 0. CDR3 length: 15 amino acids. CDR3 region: CASSLGTSGGNEQFF. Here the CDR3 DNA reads TGTGCCAGCAGTTTAGGGACTAGCGGGGGCAATGAGCAGTTCTTC.

CDR3 nucleotide sequence: TGTGCCAGCAGTCACCAGACAGGGGGCAATGGCTACACCTTC. Its protein product is CASSHQTGGNGYTF. This chain links TRBV6-5 with TRBJ1-2; 10 positions match TRBD1. Losses at the gene ends were 5 bases for V and 6 bases for J; bases not matched to a gene: 6. This CDR3 is 14 amino acids long. CDR1 and CDR2 from the germline V gene are MNHEY and SVGAGI.

CDR3 DNA sequence: TGTGCCAGTCAAGCGAGAGGGGGGATTAATGAGCAGTTCTTC. This gives the protein CASQARGGINEQFF. This sequence joins TRBV19 and TRBJ2-1; D possibly uses TRBD1 or TRBD2 (6 bases each). V was shortened by 8 bases and J by 7 bases, with 18 bases between the two germline ends. The CDR3 length is 14 residues. CDR1 and CDR2 from the germline V gene are LNHDA and SQIVND (reference sequence).

The CDR3 sequence: CASSAGQGHTEAFF. The CDR3 DNA sequence: TGCGCCAGCAGCGCAGGACAGGGCCACACTGAAGCTTTCTTT. The rearrangement joins TRBV5-1 to TRBJ1-1; TRBD1 agrees at 8 bases. The CDR3 is made up of 14 amino acids. With 4 bases clipped from V and 3 bases from J, the junction kept 5 bases outside the gene matches. CDR1 is SGHRS, CDR2 YFSETQ, per germline.

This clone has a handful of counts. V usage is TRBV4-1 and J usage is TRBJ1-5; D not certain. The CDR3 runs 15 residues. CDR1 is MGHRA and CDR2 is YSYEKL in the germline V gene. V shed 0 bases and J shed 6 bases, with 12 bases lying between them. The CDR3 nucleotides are TGCGCCAGCAGCCAAGATGGGAGGTTCGGTCAGCCCCAGCATTTT. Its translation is CASSQDGRFGQPQHF.

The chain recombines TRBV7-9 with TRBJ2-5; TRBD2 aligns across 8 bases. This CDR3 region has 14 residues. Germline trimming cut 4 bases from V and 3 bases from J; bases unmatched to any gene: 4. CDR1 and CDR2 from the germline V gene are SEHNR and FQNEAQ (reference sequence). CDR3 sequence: CASSSRGAEETQYF. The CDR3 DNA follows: TGTGCCAGCAGCTCGCGGGGGGCCGAAGAGACCCAGTACTTC.